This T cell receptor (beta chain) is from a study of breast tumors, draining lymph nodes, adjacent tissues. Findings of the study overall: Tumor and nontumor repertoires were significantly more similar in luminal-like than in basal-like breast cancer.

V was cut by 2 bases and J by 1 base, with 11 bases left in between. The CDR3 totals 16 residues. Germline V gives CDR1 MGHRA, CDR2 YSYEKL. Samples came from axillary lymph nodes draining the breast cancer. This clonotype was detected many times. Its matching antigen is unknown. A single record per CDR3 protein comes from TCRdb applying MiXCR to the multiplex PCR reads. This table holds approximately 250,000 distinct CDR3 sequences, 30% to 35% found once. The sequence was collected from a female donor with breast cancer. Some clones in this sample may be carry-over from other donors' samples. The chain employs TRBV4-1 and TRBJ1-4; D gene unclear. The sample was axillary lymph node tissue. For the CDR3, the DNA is TGCGCCAGCAGCCAAAAGGGTACGGGAACTAATGAAAAACTGTTTTTT. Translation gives CASSQKGTGTNEKLFF.